This T cell receptor beta chain was captured in a study of blood T cell repertoires in COVID-19. Background on the study: Whether acute or convalescent, the COVID-19 samples came from the United States, Italy and Spain. PBMCs, B-cell-depleted T cells, or T cells were the source of the cDNA or gDNA that made up the material.

Original methodology: The authors estimated nucleated cell counts from reference gene primer amplification. TCRdb keeps only in-frame clones here, not all; method: immunoSEQ multiplex PCR. The DNA gave D and trimming, while V, J and clone size come from that table. The sample carries about 120,000 clones, roughly 81% recorded once. This CDR3 spans 16 amino acids. Germline V lookup: CDR1 LGHDT, CDR2 YNNKEL (reference sequence). V lost 4 bases, J lost 6 bases, and 9 bases stayed unmatched. The receptor's source is a human donor in a cohort sampled during active COVID-19. The material sequenced was peripheral blood. The chain uses TRBV3-1 (or the pseudogene TRBV3-2) and TRBJ2-2; 9 bases fit TRBD2. CDR3: CASSPTTSGWSGELFF. The CDR3 bases are TGTGCCAGCAGCCCAACTACTAGCGGGTGGTCCGGGGAGCTGTTTTTT.